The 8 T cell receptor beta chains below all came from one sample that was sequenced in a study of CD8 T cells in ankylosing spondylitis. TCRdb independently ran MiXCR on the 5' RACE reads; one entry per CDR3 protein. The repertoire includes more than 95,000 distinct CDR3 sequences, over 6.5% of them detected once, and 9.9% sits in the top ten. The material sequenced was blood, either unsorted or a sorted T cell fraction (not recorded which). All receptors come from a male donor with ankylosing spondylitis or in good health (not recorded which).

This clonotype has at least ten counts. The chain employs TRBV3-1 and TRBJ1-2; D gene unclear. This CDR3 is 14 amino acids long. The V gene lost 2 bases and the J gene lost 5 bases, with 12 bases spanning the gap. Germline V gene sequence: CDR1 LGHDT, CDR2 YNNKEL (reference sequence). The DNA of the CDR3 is TGTGCCAGCAGCCAAATGTGGCGGAATTATGGCTACACCTTC. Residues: CASSQMWRNYGYTF.

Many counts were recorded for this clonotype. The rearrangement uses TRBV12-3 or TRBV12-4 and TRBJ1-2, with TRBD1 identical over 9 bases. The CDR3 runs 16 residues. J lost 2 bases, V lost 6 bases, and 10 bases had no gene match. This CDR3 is CASSLLPGQGNYGYTF. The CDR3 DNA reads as TGTGCCAGCAGCTTACTACCGGGACAGGGAAACTATGGCTACACCTTC.

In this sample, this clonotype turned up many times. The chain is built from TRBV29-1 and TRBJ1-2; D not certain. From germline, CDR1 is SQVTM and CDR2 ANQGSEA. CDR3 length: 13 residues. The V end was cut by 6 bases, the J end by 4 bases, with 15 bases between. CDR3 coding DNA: TGCAGCGTGACCCAGACGGTAGGCTATGGCTACACCTTC. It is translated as CSVTQTVGYGYTF.

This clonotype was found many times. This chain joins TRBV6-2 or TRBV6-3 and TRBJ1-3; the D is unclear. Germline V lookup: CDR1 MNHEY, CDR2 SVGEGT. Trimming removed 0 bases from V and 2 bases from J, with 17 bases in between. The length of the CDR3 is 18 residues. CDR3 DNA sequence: TGTGCCAGCAGTTACTCGACGCCGACACGTTCGACTGGAAACACCATATATTTT. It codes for CASSYSTPTRSTGNTIYF.

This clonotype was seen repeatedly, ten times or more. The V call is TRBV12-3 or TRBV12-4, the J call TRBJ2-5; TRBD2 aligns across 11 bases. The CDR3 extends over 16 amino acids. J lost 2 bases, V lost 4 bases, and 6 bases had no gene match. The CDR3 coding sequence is TGTGCCAGCAGTTCACGACTAGCGGGAAAACAAGAGACCCAGTACTTC. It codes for CASSSRLAGKQETQYF.

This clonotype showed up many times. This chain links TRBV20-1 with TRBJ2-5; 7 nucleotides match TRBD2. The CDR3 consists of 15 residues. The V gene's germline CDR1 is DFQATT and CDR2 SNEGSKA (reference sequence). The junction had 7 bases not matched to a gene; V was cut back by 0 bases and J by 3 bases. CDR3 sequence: CSARDFQRGEETQYF. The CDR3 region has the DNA TGCAGTGCTAGAGATTTCCAGCGGGGCGAAGAGACCCAGTACTTC.

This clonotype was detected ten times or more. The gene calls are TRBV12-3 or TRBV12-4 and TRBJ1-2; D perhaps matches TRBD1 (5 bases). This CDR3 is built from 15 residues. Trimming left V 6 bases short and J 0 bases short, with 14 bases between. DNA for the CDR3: TGTGCCAGCAGACTCTCGGGGGGTACTAACTATGGCTACACCTTC. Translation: CASRLSGGTNYGYTF.

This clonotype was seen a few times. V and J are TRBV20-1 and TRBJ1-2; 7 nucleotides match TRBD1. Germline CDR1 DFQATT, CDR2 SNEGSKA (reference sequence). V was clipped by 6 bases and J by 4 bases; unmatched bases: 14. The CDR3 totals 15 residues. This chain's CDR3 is CSASTPRRQGYGYTF. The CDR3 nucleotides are TGCAGTGCCTCCACCCCCCGGCGACAGGGCTATGGCTACACCTTC.